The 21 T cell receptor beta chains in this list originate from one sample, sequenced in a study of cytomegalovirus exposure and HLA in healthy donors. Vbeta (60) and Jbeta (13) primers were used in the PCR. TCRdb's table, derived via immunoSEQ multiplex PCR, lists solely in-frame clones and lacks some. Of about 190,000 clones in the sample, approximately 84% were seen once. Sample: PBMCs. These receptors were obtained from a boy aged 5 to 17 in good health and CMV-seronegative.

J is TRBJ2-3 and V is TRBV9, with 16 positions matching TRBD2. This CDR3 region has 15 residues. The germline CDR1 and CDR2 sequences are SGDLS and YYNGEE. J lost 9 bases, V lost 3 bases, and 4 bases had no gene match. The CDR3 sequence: CASSAGTSGGATQYF. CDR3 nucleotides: TGTGCCAGCAGCGCGGGGACTAGCGGGGGGGCAACGCAGTATTTT.

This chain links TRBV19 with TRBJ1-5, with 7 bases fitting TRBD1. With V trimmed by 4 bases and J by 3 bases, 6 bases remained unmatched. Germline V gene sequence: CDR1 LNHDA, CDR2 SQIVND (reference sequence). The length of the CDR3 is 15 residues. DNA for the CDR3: TGTGCCAGTAGTACCCCCGGGACAGACAATCAGCCCCAGCATTTT. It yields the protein CASSTPGTDNQPQHF. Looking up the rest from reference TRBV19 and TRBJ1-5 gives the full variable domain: DGGITQSPKYLFRKEGQNVTLSCEQNLNHDAMYWYRQDPGQGLRLIYYSQIVNDFQKGDIAEGYSVSREKKESFPLTVTSAQKNPTAFYLCASSTPGTDNQPQHFGDGTRLSIL.

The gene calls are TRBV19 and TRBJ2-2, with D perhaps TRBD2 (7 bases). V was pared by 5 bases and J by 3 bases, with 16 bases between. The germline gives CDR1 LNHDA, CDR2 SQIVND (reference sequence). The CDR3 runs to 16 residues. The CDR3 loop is CASSLLQGGDTGELFF. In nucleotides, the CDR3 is TGTGCCAGTAGTTTATTACAGGGAGGGGACACCGGGGAGCTGTTTTTT.

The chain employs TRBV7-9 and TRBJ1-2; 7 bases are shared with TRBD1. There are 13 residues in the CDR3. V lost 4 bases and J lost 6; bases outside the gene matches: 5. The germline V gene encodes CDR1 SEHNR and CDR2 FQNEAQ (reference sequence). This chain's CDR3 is CASSSGQRDGYTF. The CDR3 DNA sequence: TGTGCCAGCAGCTCGGGACAGCGCGATGGCTACACCTTC.

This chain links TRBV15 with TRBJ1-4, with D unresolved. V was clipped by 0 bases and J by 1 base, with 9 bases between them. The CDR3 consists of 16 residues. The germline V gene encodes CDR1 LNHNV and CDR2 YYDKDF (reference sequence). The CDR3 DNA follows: TGTGCCACCAGCAGAGATCGGTTAAGAACTAATGAAAAACTGTTTTTT. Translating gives CATSRDRLRTNEKLFF.

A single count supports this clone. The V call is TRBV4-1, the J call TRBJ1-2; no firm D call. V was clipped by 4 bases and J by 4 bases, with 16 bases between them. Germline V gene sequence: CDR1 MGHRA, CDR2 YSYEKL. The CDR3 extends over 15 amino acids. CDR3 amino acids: CASSPRGLPIYGYTF. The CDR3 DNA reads TGCGCCAGCAGCCCCCGCGGACTACCGATCTATGGCTACACCTTC.

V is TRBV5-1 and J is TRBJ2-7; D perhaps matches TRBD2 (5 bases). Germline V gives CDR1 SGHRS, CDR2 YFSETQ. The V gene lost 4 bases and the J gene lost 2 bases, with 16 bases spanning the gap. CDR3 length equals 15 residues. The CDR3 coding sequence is TGCGCCAGCAGCCCAGGAGGCAGTTTACCCTACGAGCAGTACTTC. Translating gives CASSPGGSLPYEQYF.

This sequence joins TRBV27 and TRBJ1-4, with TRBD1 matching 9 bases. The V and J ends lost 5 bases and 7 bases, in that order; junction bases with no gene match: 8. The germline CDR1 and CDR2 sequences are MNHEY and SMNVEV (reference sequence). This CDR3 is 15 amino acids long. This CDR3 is CASSPLDRGGEKLFF. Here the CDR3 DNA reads TGTGCCAGCAGTCCGCTGGACAGGGGAGGTGAAAAACTGTTTTTT.

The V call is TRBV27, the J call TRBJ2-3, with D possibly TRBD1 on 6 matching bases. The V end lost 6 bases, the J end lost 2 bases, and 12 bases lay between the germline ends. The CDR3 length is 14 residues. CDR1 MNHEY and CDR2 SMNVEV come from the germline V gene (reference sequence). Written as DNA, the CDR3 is TGTGCCAGCAGCTCAGGGGATAACACAGATACGCAGTATTTT. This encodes CASSSGDNTDTQYF.

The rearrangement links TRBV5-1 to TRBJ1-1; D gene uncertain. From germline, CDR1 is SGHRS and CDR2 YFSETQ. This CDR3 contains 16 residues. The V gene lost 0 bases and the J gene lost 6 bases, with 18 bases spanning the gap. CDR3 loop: CASSLANHGKGSEAFF. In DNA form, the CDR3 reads TGCGCCAGCAGCTTGGCCAATCACGGGAAGGGTTCTGAAGCTTTCTTT. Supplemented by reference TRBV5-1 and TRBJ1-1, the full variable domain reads KAGVTQTPRYLIKTRGQQVTLSCSPISGHRSVSWYQQTPGQGLQFLFEYFSETQRNKGNFPGRFSGRQFSNSRSEMNVSTLELGDSALYLCASSLANHGKGSEAFFGQGTRLTVV.

The CDR3 DNA reads as TGCGCCAGCAGCCTACACTACTCGGGGGGGCGGGAGCAGTACTTC. Translated: CASSLHYSGGREQYF. The chain couples TRBV4-1 to TRBJ2-7; 8 bases align to TRBD2. CDR1 is MGHRA and CDR2 is YSYEKL in the germline V gene. V dropped 4 bases and J dropped 7; count of bases not matched to a gene: 12. This CDR3 is built from 15 residues.

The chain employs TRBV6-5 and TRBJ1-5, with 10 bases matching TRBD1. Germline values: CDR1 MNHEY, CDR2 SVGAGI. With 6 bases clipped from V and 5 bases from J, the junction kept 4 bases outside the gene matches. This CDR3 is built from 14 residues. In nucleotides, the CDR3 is TGTGCCAGCAGGGGGACAGGGGAAGATCAGCCCCAGCATTTT. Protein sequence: CASRGTGEDQPQHF.

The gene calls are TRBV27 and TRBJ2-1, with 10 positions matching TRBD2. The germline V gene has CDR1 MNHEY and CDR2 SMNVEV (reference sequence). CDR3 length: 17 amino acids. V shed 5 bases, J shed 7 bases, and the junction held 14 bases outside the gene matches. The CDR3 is CASSGRLASGGINEQFF. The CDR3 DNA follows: TGTGCCAGCAGTGGACGACTGGCTAGCGGGGGTATAAATGAGCAGTTCTTC.

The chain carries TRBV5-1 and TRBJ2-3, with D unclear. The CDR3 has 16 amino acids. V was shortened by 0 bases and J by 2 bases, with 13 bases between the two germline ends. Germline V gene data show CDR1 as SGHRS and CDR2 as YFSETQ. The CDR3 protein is CASSLAAAADTDTQYF. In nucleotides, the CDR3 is TGCGCCAGCAGCTTGGCCGCGGCTGCCGACACAGATACGCAGTATTTT.

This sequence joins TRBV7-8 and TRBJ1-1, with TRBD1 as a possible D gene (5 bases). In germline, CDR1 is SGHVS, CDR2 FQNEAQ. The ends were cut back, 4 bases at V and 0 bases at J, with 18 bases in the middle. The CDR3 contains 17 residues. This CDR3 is CASSSAGMAMMNTEAFF. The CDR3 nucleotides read TGTGCCAGCAGCTCCGCAGGGATGGCAATGATGAACACTGAAGCTTTCTTT.

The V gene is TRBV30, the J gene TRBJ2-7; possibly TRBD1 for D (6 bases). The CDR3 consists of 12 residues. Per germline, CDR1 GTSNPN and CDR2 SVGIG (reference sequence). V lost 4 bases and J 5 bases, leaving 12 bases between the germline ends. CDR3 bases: TGTGCCTGGAACCAGGGGTCCCACGAGCAGTACTTC. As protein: CAWNQGSHEQYF.

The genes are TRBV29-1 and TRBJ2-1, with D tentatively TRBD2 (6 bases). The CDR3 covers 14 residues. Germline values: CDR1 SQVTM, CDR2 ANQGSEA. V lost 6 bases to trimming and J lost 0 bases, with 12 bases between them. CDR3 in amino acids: CSVSGSASYNEQFF. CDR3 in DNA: TGCAGCGTCTCCGGGAGCGCCTCCTACAATGAGCAGTTCTTC.

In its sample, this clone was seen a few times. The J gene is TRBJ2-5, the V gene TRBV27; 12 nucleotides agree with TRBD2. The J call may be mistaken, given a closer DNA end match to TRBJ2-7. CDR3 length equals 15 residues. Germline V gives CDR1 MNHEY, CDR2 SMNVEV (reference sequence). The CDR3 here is CASKITSGGTYEQYF. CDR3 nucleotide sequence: TGTGCCAGCAAGATTACTAGCGGGGGGACCTACGAGCAGTACTTC.

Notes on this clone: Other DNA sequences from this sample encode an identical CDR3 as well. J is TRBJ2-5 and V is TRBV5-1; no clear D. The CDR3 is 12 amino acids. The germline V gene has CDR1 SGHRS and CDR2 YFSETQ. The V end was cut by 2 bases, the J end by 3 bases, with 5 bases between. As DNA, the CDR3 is TGCGCCAGCAGCTTACGGGAAGAGACCCAGTACTTC. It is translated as CASSLREETQYF.

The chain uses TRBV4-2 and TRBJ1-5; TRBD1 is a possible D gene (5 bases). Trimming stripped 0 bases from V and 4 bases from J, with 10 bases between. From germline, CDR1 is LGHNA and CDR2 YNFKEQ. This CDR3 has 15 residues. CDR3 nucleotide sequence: TGTGCCAGCAGCCAAGATTCGGGGGGGAATCAGCCCCAGCATTTT. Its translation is CASSQDSGGNQPQHF.

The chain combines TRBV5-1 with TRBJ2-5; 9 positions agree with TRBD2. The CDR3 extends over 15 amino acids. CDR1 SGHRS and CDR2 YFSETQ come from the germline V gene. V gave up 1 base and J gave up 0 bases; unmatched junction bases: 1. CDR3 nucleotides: TGCGCCAGCAGCTTGACTAGCGGGTACCAAGAGACCCAGTACTTC. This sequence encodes CASSLTSGYQETQYF.